This TCR beta chain was sequenced during a study of cytomegalovirus exposure and HLA in healthy donors. Some clones are missing from TCRdb's copy, which holds only in-frame ones; the method was immunoSEQ multiplex PCR. The data hold 100,000 to 150,000 clones, with under 90% observed a single time. It was the approximately 120-subject validation cohort, separate from the 666-subject first cohort, to which the donors belonged. The CDR3 sequence is 16 residues long. V lost 4 bases and J lost 2, with 18 bases in between. Looked up from germline, CDR1 is SQVTM and CDR2 is ANQGSEA. Sequencing was carried out using PBMCs. The chain is built from TRBV29-1 and TRBJ2-1, with a possible D match to TRBD2 (7 bases). The sequence derives from a man aged 25 to 40 in good health and CMV-seronegative. The CDR3 DNA reads as TGCAGCGTTGGGTCCTCTAGAGGGGGGGCCTACAATGAGCAGTTCTTC. Its translation is CSVGSSRGGAYNEQFF.